This entry is about one T cell receptor (beta chain). This sample was included in a study of blood T cell repertoires in COVID-19. Study-wide background: Acute-phase and convalescent COVID-19 samples originated in the United States, Italy and Spain. In each case, the material was cDNA or gDNA derived from T cells, B-cell-depleted T cells, or PBMCs.

Seattle researchers signed up patients amid active infection and tracked them longitudinally. The method was immunoSEQ multiplex PCR; TCRdb's version includes in-frame clones alone and lacks a portion of them. The sample holds fewer than 300,000 clones, roughly 84% seen once. The V end lost 1 base, the J end lost 2 bases, and 13 bases lay between the germline ends. The CDR3 contains 16 residues. The germline gives CDR1 KGHSH, CDR2 LQKENI. The receptor was isolated from an older person with COVID-19, enrolled during active disease. The chain is built from TRBV18 and TRBJ2-3, with a tentative D call TRBD1 (5 bases). Sequenced: peripheral blood. CDR3 in amino acids: CASSPQSNRNTDTQYF. CDR3 nucleotides: TGTGCCAGCTCACCACAATCGAACAGGAACACAGATACGCAGTATTTT.